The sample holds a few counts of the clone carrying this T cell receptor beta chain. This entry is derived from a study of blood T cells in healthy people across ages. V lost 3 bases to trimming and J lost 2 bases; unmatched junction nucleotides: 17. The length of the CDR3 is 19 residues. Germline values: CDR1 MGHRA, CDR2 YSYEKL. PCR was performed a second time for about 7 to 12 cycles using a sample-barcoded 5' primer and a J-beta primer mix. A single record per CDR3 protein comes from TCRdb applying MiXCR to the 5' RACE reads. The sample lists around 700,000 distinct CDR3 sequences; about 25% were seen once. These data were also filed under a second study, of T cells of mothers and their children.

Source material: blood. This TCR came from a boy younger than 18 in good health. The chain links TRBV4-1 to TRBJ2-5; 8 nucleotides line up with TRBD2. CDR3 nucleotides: TGCGCCAGCAGCCATCCCACAAGGGGTGGCGGGGGGCAACAAGAGACCCAGTACTTC. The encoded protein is CASSHPTRGGGGQQETQYF.